This T cell receptor beta chain came from a study of Graves' ophthalmopathy and Graves' hyperthyroidism. Study observations and caveats: Most expanded clonotypes in thyroid above 0.001 frequency also showed up in blood. A classifier, a 13-signature model, separated ophthalmopathy from stable hyperthyroidism with approximately 88% sensitivity and about 82% specificity.

With regard to this clonotype: Antigen unknown. Sequence at one end of the junction differs from germline and may be a read error.

RNA transcripts yielded amplified TCR beta CDR3 regions. Amplification began with first-round RT-PCR using HTBI primers, then second-round multiplex PCR was performed. In TCRdb, the multiplex PCR reads were re-called with MiXCR into one record per CDR3 protein. This sample has 650,000 to 900,000 distinct CDR3 sequences; 40% occur once, and the top ten carry 44%. An approximately 10 ml volume of fresh peripheral blood provided the PBMCs. The specimen sequenced was peripheral blood. This clonotype originated in an adult man with Graves' ophthalmopathy.

The CDR3 coding sequence is TGTGCCACCCAAGCGGGGACAGACATGAACACTAAAGCTTTCTTT. Translation: CATQAGTDMNTKAFF. The genes are TRBV30 and TRBJ1-1; 7 positions agree with TRBD1. This CDR3 comprises 15 residues. Germline CDR1 GTSNPN, CDR2 SVGIG (reference sequence).